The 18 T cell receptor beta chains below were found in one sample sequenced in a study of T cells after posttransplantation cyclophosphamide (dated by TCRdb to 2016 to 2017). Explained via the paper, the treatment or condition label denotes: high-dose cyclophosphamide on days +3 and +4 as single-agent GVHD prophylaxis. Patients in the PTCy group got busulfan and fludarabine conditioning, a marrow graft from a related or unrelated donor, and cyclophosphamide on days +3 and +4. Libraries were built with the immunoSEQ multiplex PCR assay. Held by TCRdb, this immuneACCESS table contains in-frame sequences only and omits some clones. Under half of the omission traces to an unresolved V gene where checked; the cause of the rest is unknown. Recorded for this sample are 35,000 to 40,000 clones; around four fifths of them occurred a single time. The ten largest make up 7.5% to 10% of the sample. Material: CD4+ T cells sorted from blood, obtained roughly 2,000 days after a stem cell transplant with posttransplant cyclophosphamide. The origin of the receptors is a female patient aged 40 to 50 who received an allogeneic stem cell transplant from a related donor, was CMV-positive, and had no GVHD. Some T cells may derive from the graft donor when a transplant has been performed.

The CDR3: CASSWRGPPSYEQYF. DNA of the CDR3: TGTGCCAGCAGCTGGAGGGGGCCCCCTTCCTACGAGCAGTACTTC. The V call is TRBV7-2, the J call TRBJ2-7; TRBD1 might be the D (7 bases). The CDR3 loop spans 15 amino acids. Trimming stripped 4 bases from V and 1 base from J, with 14 bases between. The germline CDR1 and CDR2 sequences are SGHTA and FQGNSA. The whole variable domain, filled in from reference TRBV7-2 and TRBJ2-7, reads GAGVSQSPSNKVTEKGKDVELRCDPISGHTALYWYRQSLGQGLEFLIYFQGNSAPDKSGLPSDRFSAERTGGSVSTLTIQRTQQEDSAVYLCASSWRGPPSYEQYFGPGTRLTVT.

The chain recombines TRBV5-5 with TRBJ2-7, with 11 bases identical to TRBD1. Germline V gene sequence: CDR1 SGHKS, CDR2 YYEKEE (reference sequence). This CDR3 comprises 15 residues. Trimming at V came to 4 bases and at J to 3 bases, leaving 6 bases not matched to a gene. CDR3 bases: TGTGCCAGCAGCCCCGGGACAGGGGGTTACTACGAGCAGTACTTC. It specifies CASSPGTGGYYEQYF.

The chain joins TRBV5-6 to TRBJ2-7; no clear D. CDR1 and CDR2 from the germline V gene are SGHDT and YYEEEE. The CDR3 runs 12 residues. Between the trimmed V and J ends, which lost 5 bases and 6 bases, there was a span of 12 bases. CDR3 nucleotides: TGTGCCAGCAGTAGAGCCTCCGGCGAGCAGTACTTC. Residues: CASSRASGEQYF.

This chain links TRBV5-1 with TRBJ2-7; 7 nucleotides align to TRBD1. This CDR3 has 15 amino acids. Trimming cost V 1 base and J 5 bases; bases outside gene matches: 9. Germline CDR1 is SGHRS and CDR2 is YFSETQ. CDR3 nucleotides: TGCGCCAGCAGCTTGTTGGCACAGGGGATGCACGAGCAGTACTTC. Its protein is CASSLLAQGMHEQYF.

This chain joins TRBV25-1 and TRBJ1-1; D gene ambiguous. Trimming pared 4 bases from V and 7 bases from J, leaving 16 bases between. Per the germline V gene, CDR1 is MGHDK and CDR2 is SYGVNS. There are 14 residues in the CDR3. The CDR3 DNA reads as TGTGCCAGCAGTGTACTATCGAAGTCGGGTGAAGCTTTCTTT. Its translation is CASSVLSKSGEAFF.

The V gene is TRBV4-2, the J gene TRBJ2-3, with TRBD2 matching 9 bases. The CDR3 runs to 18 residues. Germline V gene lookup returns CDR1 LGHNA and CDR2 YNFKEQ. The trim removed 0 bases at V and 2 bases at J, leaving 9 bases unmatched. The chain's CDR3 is CASSQDKTSGGSTDTQYF. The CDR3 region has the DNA TGTGCCAGCAGCCAAGATAAGACGAGCGGGGGGTCCACAGATACGCAGTATTTT.

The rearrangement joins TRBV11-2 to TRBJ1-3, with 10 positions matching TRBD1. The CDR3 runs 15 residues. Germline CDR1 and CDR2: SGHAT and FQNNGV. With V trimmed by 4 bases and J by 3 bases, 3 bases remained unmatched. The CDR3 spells CASSSRTGGGNTIYF. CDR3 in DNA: TGTGCCAGCAGCTCCCGGACAGGGGGTGGAAACACCATATATTTT. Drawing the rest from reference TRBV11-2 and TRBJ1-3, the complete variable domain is EAGVAQSPRYKIIEKRQSVAFWCNPISGHATLYWYQQILGQGPKLLIQFQNNGVVDDSQLPKDRFSAERLKGVDSTLKIQPAKLEDSAVYLCASSSRTGGGNTIYFGEGSWLTVV.

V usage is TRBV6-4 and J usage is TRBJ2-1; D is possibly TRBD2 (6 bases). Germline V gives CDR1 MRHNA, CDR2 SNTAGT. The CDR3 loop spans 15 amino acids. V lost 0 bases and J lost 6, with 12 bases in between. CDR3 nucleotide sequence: TGTGCCAGCAGTGACTCGGGGGGACCCCGCAATGAGCAGTTCTTC. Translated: CASSDSGGPRNEQFF.

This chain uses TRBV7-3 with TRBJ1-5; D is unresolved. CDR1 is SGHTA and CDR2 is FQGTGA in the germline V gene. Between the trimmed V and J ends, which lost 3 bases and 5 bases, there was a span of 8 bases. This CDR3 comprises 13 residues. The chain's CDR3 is CASSLGLDQPQHF. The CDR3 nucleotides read TGTGCCAGCAGCTTGGGCTTAGATCAGCCCCAGCATTTT.

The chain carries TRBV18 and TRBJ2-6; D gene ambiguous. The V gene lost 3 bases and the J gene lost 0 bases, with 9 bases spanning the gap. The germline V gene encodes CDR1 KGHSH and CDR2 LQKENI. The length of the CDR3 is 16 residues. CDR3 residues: CASSPTRSSGANVLTF. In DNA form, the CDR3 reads TGTGCCAGCTCACCCACCAGAAGCTCTGGGGCCAACGTCCTGACTTTC.

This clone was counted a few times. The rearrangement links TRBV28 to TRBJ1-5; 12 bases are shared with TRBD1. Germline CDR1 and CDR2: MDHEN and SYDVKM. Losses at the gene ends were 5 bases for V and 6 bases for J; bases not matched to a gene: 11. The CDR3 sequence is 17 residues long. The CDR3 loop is CASSPPRDRGLSQPQHF. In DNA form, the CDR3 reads TGTGCCAGCAGTCCCCCTCGGGACAGGGGGCTATCTCAGCCCCAGCATTTT. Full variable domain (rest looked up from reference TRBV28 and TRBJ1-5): DVKVTQSSRYLVKRTGEKVFLECVQDMDHENMFWYRQDPGLGLRLIYFSYDVKMKEKGDIPEGYSVSREKKERFSLILESASTNQTSMYLCASSPPRDRGLSQPQHFGDGTRLSIL.

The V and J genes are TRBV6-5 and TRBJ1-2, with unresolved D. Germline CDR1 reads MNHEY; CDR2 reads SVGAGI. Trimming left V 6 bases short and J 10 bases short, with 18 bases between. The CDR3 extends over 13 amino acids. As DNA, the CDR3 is TGTGCCAGCAGACGTATCCCGGGAGCGAACTACACCTTC. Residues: CASRRIPGANYTF.

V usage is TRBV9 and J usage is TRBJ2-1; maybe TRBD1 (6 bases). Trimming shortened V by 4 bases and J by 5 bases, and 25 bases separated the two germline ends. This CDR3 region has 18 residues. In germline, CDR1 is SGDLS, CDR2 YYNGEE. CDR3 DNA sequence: TGTGCCAGCAGCCGGGGCTTCGTGGACAGAGCTCGGGACAATGAGCAGTTCTTC. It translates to CASSRGFVDRARDNEQFF. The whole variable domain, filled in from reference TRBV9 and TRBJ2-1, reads DSGVTQTPKHLITATGQRVTLRCSPRSGDLSVYWYQQSLDQGLQFLIQYYNGEERAKGNILERFSAQQFPDLHSELNLSSLELGDSALYFCASSRGFVDRARDNEQFFGPGTRLTVL.

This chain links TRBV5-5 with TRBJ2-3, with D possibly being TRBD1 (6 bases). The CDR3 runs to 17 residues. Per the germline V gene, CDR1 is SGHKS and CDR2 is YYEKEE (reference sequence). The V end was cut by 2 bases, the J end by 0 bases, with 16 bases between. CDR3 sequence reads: CASSFVMGARSTDTQYF. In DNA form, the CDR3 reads TGTGCCAGCAGCTTCGTGATGGGGGCGCGGAGCACAGATACGCAGTATTTT.

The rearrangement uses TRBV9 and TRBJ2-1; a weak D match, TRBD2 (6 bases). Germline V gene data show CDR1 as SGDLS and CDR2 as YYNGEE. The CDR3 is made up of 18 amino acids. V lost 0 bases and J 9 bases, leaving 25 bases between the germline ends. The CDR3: CASSVGGSLGGAITEQFF. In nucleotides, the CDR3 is TGTGCCAGCAGCGTAGGGGGTTCTCTGGGCGGGGCCATCACTGAGCAGTTCTTC. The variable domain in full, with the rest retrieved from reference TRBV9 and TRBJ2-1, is DSGVTQTPKHLITATGQRVTLRCSPRSGDLSVYWYQQSLDQGLQFLIQYYNGEERAKGNILERFSAQQFPDLHSELNLSSLELGDSALYFCASSVGGSLGGAITEQFFGPGTRLTVL.

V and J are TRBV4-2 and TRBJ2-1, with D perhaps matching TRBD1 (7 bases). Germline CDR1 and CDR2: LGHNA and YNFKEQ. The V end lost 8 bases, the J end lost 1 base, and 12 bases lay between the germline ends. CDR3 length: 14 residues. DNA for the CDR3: TGTGCCAGCGGCGGGACAGCATCCTACAATGAGCAGTTCTTC. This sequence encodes CASGGTASYNEQFF.

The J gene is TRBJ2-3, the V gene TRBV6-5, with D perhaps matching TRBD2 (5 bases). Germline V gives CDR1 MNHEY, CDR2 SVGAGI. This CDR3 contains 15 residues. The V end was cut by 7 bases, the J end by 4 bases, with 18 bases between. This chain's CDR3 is CASNLLGGGADTQYF. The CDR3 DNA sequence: TGTGCCAGCAATTTACTCGGAGGTGGCGCAGATACGCAGTATTTT.

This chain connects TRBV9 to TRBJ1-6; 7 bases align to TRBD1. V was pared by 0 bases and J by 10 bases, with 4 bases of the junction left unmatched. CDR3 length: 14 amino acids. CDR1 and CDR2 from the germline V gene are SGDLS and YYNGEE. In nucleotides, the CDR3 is TGTGCCAGCAGCGTAGTAGGGGGCAGCTCACCCCTCCACTTT. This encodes CASSVVGGSSPLHF.